The subject of this entry is one TCR beta chain. Its target is unknown. One end of the junction does not line up with germline, which may come from a read error. This specimen comes from a study of T cell responses to AZD1222 COVID-19 vaccine. The study's findings and limits: Seropositive status at baseline applied to only a handful of AZD1222 recipients.

The assay was immunoSEQ multiplex PCR, and TCRdb's table has in-frame clones only and misses some. The table includes over 120,000 clones, roughly 86% detected once. CDR3 length: 13 amino acids. Germline-derived CDR1 and CDR2 are MDHEN and SYDVKM. Pooled in the analysis were second doses at about 4 or about 12 weeks. Sequences were derived from peripheral blood, sampled 28 days after the second AZD1222 dose. The clonotype was recovered from an adult who received the AZD1222 COVID-19 vaccine. The chain has TRBV28 and TRBJ1-3; TRBD1 is a possible D gene (6 bases). The CDR3 here is CASRGQAGSTIYF. The DNA for the CDR3 is TGTGCCAGCAGGGGACAAGCGGGAAGCACCATATATTTT.